Sequencing of this TCR beta chain was carried out in a study of blood T cell repertoires in COVID-19. In the original workflow: For nucleated cells, counts were estimated from reference gene primer amplification. Some clones are missing from TCRdb's copy, which holds only in-frame ones; the method was immunoSEQ multiplex PCR. Clone size and the V and J calls come from that table; the DNA yielded D and trimming. The sample contains 150,000 to 200,000 clones, roughly 90% of which appear only once. CDR1 and CDR2 (germline): MNHEY, SMNVEV (reference sequence). V lost 5 bases and J lost 7; bases outside the gene matches: 13. The CDR3 runs 15 residues.

V gene TRBV27 combines with J gene TRBJ2-7; 8 bases fit TRBD1. The sequencing input was peripheral blood. The clonotype was recovered from a man in his sixties with acute or convalescent COVID-19. The CDR3 spells CASSPLGTGPSEQYF. In DNA, the CDR3 is TGTGCCAGCAGTCCCCTTGGGACAGGTCCCTCTGAGCAGTACTTC.